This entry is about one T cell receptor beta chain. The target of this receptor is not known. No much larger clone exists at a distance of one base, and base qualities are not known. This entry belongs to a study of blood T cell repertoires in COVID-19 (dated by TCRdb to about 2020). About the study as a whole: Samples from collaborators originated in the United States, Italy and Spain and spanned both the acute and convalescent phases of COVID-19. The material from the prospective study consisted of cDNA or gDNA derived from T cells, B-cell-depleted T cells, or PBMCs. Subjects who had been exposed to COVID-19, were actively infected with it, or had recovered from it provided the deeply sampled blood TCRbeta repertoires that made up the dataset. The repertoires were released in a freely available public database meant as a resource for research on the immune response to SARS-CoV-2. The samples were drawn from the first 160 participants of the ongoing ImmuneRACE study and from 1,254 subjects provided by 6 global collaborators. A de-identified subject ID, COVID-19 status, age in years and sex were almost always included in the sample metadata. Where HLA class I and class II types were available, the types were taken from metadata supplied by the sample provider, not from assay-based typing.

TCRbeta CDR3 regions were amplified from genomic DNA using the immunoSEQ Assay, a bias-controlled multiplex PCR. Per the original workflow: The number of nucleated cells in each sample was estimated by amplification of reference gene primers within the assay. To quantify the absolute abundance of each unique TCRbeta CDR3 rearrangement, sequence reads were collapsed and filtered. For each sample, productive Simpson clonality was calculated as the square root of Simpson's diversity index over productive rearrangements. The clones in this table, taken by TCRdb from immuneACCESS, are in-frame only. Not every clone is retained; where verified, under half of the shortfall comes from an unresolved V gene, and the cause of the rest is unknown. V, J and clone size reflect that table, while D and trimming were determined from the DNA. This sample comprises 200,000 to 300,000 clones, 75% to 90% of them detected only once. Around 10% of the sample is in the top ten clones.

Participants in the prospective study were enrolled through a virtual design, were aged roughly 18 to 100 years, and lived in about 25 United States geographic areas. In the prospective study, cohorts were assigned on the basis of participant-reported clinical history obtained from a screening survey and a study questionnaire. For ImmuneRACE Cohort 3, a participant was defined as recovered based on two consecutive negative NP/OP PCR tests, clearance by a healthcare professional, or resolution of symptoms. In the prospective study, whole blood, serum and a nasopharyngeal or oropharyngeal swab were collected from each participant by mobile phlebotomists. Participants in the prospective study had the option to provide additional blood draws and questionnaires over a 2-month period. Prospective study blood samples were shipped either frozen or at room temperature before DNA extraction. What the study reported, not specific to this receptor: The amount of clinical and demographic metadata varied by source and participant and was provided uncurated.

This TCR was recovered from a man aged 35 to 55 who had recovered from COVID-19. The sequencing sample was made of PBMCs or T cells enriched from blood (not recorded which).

CDR3 region: CASKEDRSSYNEQFF. In nucleotide form, the sequence is TGTGCCAGTAAGGAGGACCGAAGCTCCTACAATGAGCAGTTCTTC. This chain joins TRBV19 to TRBJ2-1; TRBD2 is perhaps the D gene, given 5 matching bases. The CDR3 starts with the cysteine, ends with the phenylalanine, and has 15 residues. Just the 45-base CDR3 DNA is kept, in frame starting at base 1. CDR1 and CDR2, looked up from the germline V gene (reference sequence), are LNHDA and SQIVND. V and J are truncated by 7 bases and 0 bases respectively, leaving an intervening sequence of 13 bases.